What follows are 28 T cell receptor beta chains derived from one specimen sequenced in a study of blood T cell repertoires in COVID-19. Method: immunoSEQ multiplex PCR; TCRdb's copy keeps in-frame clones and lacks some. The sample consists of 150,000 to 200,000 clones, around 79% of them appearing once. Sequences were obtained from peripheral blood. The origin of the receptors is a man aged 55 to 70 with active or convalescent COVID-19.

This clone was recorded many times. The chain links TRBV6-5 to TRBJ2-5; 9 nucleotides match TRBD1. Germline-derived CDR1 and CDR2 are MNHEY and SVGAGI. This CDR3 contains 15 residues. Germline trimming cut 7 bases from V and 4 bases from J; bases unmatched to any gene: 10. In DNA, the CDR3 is TGTGCCAGCAACCGGGACAGGGCATTCCCAGAGACCCAGTACTTC. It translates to CASNRDRAFPETQYF.

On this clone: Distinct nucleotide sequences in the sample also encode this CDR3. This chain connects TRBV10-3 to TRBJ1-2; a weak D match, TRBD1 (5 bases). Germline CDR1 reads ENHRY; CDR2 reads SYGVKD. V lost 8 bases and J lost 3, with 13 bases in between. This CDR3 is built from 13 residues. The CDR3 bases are TGTGCCATCTCAGGGACGGGGGACTATGGCTACACCTTC. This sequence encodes CAISGTGDYGYTF.

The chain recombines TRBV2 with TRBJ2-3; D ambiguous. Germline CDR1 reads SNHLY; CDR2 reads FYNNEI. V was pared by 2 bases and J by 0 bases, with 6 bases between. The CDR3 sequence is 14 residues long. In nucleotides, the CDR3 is TGTGCCAGCAGTGAATTCAGGAGCACAGATACGCAGTATTTT. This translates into CASSEFRSTDTQYF.

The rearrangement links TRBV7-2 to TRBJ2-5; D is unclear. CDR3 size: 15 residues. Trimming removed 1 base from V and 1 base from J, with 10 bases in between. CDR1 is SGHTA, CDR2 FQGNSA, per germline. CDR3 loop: CASSLGGTFQETQYF. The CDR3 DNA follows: TGTGCCAGCAGCTTAGGAGGTACCTTCCAAGAGACCCAGTACTTC.

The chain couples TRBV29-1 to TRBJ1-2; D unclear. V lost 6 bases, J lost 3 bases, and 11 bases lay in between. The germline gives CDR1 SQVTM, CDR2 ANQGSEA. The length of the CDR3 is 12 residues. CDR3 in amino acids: CSVPDGHYGYTF. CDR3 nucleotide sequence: TGCAGCGTCCCTGATGGGCACTATGGCTACACCTTC.

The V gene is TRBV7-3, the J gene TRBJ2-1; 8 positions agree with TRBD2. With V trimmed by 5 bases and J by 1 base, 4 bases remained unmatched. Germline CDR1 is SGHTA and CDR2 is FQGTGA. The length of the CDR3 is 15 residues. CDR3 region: CASSLLAESYNEQFF. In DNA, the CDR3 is TGTGCCAGCAGCCTACTAGCGGAATCCTACAATGAGCAGTTCTTC.

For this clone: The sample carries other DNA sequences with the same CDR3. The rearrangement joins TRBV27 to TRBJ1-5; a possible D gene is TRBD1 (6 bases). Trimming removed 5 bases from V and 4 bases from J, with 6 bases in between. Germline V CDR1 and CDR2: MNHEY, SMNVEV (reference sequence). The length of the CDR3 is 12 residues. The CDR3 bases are TGTGCCAGCAGTAGGGGGAATCAGCCCCAGCATTTT. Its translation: CASSRGNQPQHF.

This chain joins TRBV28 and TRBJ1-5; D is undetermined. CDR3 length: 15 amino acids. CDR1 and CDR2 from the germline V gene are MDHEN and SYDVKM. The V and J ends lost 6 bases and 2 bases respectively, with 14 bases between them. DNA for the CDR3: TGTGCCAGCAGAATTTATGGCCGGGGCAATCAGCCCCAGCATTTT. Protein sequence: CASRIYGRGNQPQHF.

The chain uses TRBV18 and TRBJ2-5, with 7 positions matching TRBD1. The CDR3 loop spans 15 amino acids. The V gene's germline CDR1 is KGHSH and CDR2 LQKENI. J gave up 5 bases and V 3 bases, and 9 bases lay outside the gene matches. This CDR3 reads CASSPPGQPGETQYF. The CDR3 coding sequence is TGTGCCAGCTCACCCCCGGGACAGCCGGGGGAGACCCAGTACTTC. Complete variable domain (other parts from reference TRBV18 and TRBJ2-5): NAGVMQNPRHLVRRRGQEARLRCSPMKGHSHVYWYRQLPEEGLKFMVYLQKENIIDESGMPKERFSAEFPKEGPSILRIQQVVRGDSAAYFCASSPPGQPGETQYFGPGTRLLVL.

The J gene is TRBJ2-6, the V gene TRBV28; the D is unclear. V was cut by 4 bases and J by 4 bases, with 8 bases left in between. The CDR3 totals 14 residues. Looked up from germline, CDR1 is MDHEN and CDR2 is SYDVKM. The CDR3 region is CASSSLLGANVLTF. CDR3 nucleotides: TGTGCCAGCAGTTCACTCCTCGGGGCCAACGTCCTGACTTTC.

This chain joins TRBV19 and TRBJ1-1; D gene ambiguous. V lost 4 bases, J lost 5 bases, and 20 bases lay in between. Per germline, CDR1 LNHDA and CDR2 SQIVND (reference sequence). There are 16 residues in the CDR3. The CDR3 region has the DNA TGTGCCAGTAGTACTACCGGGCAGCTAGCGAGGACTGAAGCTTTCTTT. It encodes CASSTTGQLARTEAFF.

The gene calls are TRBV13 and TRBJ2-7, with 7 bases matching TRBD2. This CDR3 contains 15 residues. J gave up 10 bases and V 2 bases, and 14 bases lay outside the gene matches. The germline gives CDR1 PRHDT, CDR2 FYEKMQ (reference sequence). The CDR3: CASSLRAGLGGIQYF. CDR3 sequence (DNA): TGTGCCAGCAGCTTACGAGCGGGACTGGGGGGGATTCAGTACTTC.

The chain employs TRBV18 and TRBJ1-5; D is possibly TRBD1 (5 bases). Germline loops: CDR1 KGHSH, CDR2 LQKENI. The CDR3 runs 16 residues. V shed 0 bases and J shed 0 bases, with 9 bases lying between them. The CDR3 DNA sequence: TGTGCCAGCTCACCACCAAACAGGATTAGCAATCAGCCCCAGCATTTT. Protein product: CASSPPNRISNQPQHF.

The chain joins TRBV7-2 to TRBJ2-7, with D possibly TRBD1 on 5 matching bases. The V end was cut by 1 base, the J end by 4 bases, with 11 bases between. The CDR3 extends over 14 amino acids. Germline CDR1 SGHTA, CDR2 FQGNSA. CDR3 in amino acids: CASSLDVRVYEQYF. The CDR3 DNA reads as TGTGCCAGCAGCTTAGACGTCAGGGTGTACGAGCAGTACTTC.

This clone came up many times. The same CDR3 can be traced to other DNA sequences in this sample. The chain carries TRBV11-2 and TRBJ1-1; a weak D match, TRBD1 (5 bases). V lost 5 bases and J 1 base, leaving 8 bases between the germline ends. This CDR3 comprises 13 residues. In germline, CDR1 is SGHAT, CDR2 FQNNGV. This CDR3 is CASSPDTNTEAFF. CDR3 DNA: TGTGCCAGCAGCCCGGACACGAACACTGAAGCTTTCTTT.

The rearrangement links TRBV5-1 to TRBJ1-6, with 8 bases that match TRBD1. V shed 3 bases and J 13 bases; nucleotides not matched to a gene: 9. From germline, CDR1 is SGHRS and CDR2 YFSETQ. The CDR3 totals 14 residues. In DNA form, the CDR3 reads TGCGCCAGCAGCTACGACAGGGGCGCTACCCCCCTCCACTTT. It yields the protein CASSYDRGATPLHF.

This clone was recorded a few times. The CDR3 DNA follows: TGTGCCAGCAGCTTAGACACTACTAGCGGTTACAATGAGCAGTTCTTC. It encodes CASSLDTTSGYNEQFF. The J gene is TRBJ2-1, the V gene TRBV11-3, with 8 bases lining up with TRBD2. The V and J ends lost 0 bases and 4 bases, in that order; junction bases with no gene match: 5. This CDR3 comprises 16 residues. Germline V lookup: CDR1 SGHNT, CDR2 YENEEA.

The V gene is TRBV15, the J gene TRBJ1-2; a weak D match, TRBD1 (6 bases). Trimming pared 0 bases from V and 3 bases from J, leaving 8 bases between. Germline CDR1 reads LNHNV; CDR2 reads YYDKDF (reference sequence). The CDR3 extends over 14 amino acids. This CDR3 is CATSRDNRDYGYTF. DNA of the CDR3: TGTGCCACCAGCAGAGATAACAGGGACTATGGCTACACCTTC.

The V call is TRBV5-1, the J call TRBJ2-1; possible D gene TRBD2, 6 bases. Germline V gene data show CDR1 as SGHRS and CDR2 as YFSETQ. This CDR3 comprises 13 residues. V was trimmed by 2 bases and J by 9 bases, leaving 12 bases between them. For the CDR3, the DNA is TGCGCCAGCAGCTTTGATCCAGCGGGTGAGCAGTTCTTC. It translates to CASSFDPAGEQFF.

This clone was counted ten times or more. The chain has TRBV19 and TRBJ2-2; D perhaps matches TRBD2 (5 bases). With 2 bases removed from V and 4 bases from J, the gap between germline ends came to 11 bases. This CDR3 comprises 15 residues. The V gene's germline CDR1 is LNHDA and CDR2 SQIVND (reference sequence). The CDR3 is CASSIRWEFTGELFF. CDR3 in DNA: TGTGCCAGTAGTATAAGGTGGGAGTTCACCGGGGAGCTGTTTTTT.

CDR3 sequence: CSASRQAETQYF. CDR3 DNA sequence: TGCAGTGCTAGTCGTCAGGCGGAGACCCAGTACTTC. The chain combines TRBV20-1 with TRBJ2-5; D is ambiguous. The CDR3 totals 12 residues. Germline V lookup: CDR1 DFQATT, CDR2 SNEGSKA (reference sequence). V was trimmed by 3 bases and J by 5 bases, leaving 10 bases between them.

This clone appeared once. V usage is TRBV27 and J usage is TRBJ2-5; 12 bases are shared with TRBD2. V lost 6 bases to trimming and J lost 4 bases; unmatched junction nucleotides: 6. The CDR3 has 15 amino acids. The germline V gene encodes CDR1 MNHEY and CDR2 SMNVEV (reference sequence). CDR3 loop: CASSLLGLAGETQYF. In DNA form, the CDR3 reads TGTGCCAGCAGCCTCCTGGGACTAGCGGGAGAGACCCAGTACTTC.

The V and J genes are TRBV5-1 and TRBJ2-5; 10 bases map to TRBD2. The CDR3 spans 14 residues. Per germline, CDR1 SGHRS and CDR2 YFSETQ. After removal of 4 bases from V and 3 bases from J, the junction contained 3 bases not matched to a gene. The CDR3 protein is CASSIGLAEETQYF. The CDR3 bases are TGCGCCAGCAGCATTGGACTAGCGGAAGAGACCCAGTACTTC.

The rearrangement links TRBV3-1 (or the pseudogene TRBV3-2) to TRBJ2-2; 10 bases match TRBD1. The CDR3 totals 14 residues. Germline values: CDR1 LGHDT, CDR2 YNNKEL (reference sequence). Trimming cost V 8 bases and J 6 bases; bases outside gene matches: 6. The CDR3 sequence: CASLDRGKAGELFF. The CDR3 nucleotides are TGTGCCAGCCTGGACAGGGGGAAGGCCGGGGAGCTGTTTTTT.

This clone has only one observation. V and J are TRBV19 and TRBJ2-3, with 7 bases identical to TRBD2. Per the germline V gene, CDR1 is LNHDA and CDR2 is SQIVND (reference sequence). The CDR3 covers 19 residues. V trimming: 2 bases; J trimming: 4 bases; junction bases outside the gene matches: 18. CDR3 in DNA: TGTGCCAGTAGTATACATCGGGGGGTGGCCTCTCCTCAGCCAGATACGCAGTATTTT. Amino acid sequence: CASSIHRGVASPQPDTQYF.

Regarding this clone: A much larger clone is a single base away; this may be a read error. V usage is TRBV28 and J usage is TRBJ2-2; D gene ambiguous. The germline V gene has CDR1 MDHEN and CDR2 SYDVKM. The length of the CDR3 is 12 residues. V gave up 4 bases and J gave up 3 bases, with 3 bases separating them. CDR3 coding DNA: TGTGCCAGCAGTTCCGACACCGGGGAGCTGTTTTTT. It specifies CASSSDTGELFF.

The CDR3 sequence is CATSDLARGNIQYF. The CDR3 DNA follows: TGTGCCACCAGTGATTTGGCCAGGGGAAACATTCAGTACTTC. The genes are TRBV24-1 and TRBJ2-4; D may be TRBD1 (6 bases). Germline CDR1 and CDR2: KGHDR and SFDVKD. The CDR3 has 14 residues. With 0 bases removed from V and 6 bases from J, the gap between germline ends came to 8 bases.

The CDR3 sequence is CASSNRDSLYEQFF. The CDR3 nucleotides are TGTGCCAGCAGCAACCGGGACTCCTTATATGAGCAGTTCTTC. This chain uses TRBV6-5 with TRBJ2-1; D is perhaps TRBD2 (6 bases). The ends were cut back, 6 bases at V and 8 bases at J, with 17 bases in the middle. CDR1 and CDR2 from the germline V gene are MNHEY and SVGAGI. The CDR3 is made up of 14 amino acids.